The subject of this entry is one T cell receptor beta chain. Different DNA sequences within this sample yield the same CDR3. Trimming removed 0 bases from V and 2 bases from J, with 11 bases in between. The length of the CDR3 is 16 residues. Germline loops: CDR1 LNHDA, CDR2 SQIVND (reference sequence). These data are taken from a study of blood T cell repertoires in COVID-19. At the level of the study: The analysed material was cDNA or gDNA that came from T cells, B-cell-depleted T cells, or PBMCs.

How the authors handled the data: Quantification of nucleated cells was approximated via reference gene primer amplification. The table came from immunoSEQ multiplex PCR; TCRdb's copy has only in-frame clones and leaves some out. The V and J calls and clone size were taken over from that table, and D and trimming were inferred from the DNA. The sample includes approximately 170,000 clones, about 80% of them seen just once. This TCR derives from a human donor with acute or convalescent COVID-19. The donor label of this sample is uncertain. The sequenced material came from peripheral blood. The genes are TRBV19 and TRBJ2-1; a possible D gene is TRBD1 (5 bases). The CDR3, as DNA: TGTGCCAGTAGTATAGATGGGCAGGGCGCCTACAATGAGCAGTTCTTC. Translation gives CASSIDGQGAYNEQFF.